The 9 T cell receptor beta chains below come from one sample, sequenced in a study of CD8+ T cells in alopecia areata. Treatment described: oral pan-JAK inhibitor, 5-10 mg twice daily. The authors extracted RNA and reverse transcribed it into cDNA as the sequencing template. TCRdb keeps only in-frame clones here, not all; method: immunoSEQ multiplex PCR. The sample lists about 290,000 clones; about 62% were seen once. Material: CD4+ T cells sorted from blood, obtained at week 24, from a patient treated with tofacitinib. Source of these receptors: a human donor with alopecia areata.

The chain recombines TRBV30 with TRBJ2-3, with no clear D. V lost 2 bases, J lost 6 bases, and 6 bases lay in between. Germline loops: CDR1 GTSNPN, CDR2 SVGIG (reference sequence). There are 11 residues in the CDR3. The chain's CDR3 is CAWSLPDTQYF. The CDR3 nucleotides read TGTGCCTGGAGTCTCCCCGATACGCAGTATTTT.

This clone was seen a few times. The rearrangement joins TRBV29-1 to TRBJ2-7, with D perhaps matching TRBD2 (5 bases). V shed 0 bases and J shed 0 bases, with 15 bases lying between them. The CDR3 contains 16 residues. In germline, CDR1 is SQVTM, CDR2 ANQGSEA. The CDR3 DNA reads TGCAGCGTTGAAGATCGGAGTGAGCGGTTCTCCTACGAGCAGTACTTC. Residues: CSVEDRSERFSYEQYF.

The V gene is TRBV7-2, the J gene TRBJ2-7, with 7 bases matching TRBD1. V lost 4 bases, J lost 7 bases, and 4 bases stayed unmatched. CDR1 and CDR2 from the germline V gene are SGHTA and FQGNSA. There are 12 residues in the CDR3. The CDR3 DNA reads TGTGCCAGCAGCTCCGCAGGGGGAGAGCAGTACTTC. Encoded protein: CASSSAGGEQYF.

This clone was detected only a few times. The chain uses TRBV7-2 and TRBJ2-5, with D possibly TRBD2 on 5 matching bases. V lost 1 base and J lost 10, with 19 bases in between. The germline CDR1 and CDR2 sequences are SGHTA and FQGNSA. This CDR3 contains 15 residues. DNA of the CDR3: TGTGCCAGCAGCTTAGGACTGACTACGGTGTGGGACCAGTACTTC. The encoded protein is CASSLGLTTVWDQYF. The whole variable domain, filled in from reference TRBV7-2 and TRBJ2-5, reads GAGVSQSPSNKVTEKGKDVELRCDPISGHTALYWYRQSLGQGLEFLIYFQGNSAPDKSGLPSDRFSAERTGGSVSTLTIQRTQQEDSAVYLCASSLGLTTVWDQYFGPGTRLLVL.

The CDR3 DNA reads as TGTGCCAGCAGCGTAGCTACTCGGGTAGCGGGGAGCACAGATACGCAGTATTTT. Protein product: CASSVATRVAGSTDTQYF. The V and J genes are TRBV9 and TRBJ2-3, with TRBD2 identical over 8 bases. CDR1 is SGDLS and CDR2 is YYNGEE in the germline V gene. The trim removed 0 bases at V and 0 bases at J, leaving 9 bases unmatched. CDR3 length: 18 residues.

This clone was observed a few times. The J gene is TRBJ1-5, the V gene TRBV6-5; D unresolved. The germline V gene has CDR1 MNHEY and CDR2 SVGAGI. V was pared by 7 bases and J by 4 bases, with 14 bases between. This CDR3 is built from 14 residues. CDR3 in DNA: TGTGCCAGCAAACCAGCGGGGTCTAATCAGCCCCAGCATTTT. Amino acids: CASKPAGSNQPQHF.

This clone appeared a few times. The chain couples TRBV4-3 to TRBJ2-5; D is unclear. In germline, CDR1 is LGHNA, CDR2 YSLEER. Trimming took off 4 bases at V and 7 bases at J, with 16 bases between the two ends. There are 14 residues in the CDR3. CDR3 loop: CASSPEKGSRTQYF. The CDR3 DNA reads TGCGCCAGCAGCCCCGAGAAGGGATCACGGACCCAGTACTTC.

The chain links TRBV10-3 to TRBJ1-1; 10 bases map to TRBD1. The trim removed 10 bases at V and 4 bases at J, leaving 6 bases unmatched. Looked up from germline, CDR1 is ENHRY and CDR2 is SYGVKD. There are 13 residues in the CDR3. DNA for the CDR3: TGTGCCACTGGACAGGGGGAGAGCACTGAAGCTTTCTTT. The encoded protein is CATGQGESTEAFF.

A word on this clone: One end of the junction varies from germline; a read error may be responsible. The V call is TRBV5-1, the J call TRBJ1-6, with D uncertain. The CDR3 covers 16 residues. CDR1 is SGHRS, CDR2 YFSETQ, per germline. CDR3 nucleotides: TGCGCCAGCAGCCCAAGGACGATCTCCTACAATTCACCCCTCCACTTT. Translated, it gives CASSPRTISYNSPLHF.